This T cell receptor (beta chain) originates from a study of T cell repertoires in cytomegalovirus infection. Study overall: Peptides in the study included HLA-C-restricted and HLA-B-restricted CMV epitopes. Shared public TCR beta signatures pointed to both CMV infection and a matching HLA type. Study-wide points: Dominating the ex vivo response were TCR beta clonotypes that were CMV-specific and HLA-C-restricted. There were carriers of CMV plus the relevant HLA, and cumulative public TCR beta family frequency identified them.

The CDR3 covers 15 residues. CDR1 SGHRS and CDR2 YFSETQ come from the germline V gene. The junction had 5 bases not matched to a gene; V was cut back by 4 bases and J by 2 bases. TCRdb re-called the reads with MiXCR, one entry per CDR3 protein. This table has about half a million distinct CDR3 sequences, more than 30% appearing once. This clonotype came up once. The antigen remains undetermined. This specimen consisted of cultured PBMCs, obtained from culture after CMV antigen stimulation. The receptor was derived from a human donor in good health (CMV status not recorded). Some clones in this sample may be carry-over from other donors' samples. The chain joins TRBV5-1 to TRBJ2-7; 11 bases are shared with TRBD2. The CDR3 sequence: CASSVLGLAAYEQYV. Here the CDR3 DNA reads TGCGCCAGCAGCGTTCTGGGACTAGCGGCCTACGAGCAGTACGTC.